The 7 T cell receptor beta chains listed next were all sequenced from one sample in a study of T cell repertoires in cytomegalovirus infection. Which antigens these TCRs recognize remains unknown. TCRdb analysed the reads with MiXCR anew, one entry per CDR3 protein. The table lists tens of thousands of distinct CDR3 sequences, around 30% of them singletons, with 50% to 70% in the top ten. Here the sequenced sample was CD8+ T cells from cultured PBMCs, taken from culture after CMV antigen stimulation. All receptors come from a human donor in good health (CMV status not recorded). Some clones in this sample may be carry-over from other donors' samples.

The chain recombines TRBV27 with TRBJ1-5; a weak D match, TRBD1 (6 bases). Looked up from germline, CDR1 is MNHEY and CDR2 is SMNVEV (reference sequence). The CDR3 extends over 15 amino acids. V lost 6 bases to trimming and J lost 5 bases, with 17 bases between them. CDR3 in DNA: TGTGCCAGCAGACGGACAGCAGGTACTCATCAGCCCCAGCATTTT. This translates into CASRRTAGTHQPQHF.

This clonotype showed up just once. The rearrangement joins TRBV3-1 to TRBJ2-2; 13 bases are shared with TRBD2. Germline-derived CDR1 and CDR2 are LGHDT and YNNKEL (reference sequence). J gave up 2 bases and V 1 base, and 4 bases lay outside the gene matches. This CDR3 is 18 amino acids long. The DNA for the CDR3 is TGTGCCAGCAGCCAAGGACTAGCGGGGGGACCCAACACCGGGGAGCTGTTTTTT. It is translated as CASSQGLAGGPNTGELFF.

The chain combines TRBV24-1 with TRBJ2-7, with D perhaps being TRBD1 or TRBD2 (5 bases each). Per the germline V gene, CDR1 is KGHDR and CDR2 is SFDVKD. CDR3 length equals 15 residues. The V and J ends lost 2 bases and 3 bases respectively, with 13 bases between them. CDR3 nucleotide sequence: TGTGCCACCAGTGATTCCGGGACGGAAGTCTACGAGCAGTACTTC. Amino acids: CATSDSGTEVYEQYF.

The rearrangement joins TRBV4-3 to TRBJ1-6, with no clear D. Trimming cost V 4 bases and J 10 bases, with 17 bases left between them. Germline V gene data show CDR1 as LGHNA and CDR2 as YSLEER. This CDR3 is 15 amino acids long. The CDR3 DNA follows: TGCGCCAGCAGCCTTACGCGGGGAATGGGATCACCCCTCCACTTT. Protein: CASSLTRGMGSPLHF.

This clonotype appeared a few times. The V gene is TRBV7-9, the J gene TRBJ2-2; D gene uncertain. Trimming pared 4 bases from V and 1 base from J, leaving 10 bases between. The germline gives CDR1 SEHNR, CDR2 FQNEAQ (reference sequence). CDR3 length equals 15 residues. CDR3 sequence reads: CASSSILGNTGELFF. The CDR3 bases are TGTGCCAGCAGCTCCATCCTCGGGAACACCGGGGAGCTGTTTTTT. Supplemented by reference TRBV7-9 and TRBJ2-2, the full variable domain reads DTGVSQNPRHKITKRGQNVTFRCDPISEHNRLYWYRQTLGQGPEFLTYFQNEAQLEKSRLLSDRFSAERPKGSFSTLEIQRTEQGDSAMYLCASSSILGNTGELFFGEGSRLTVL.

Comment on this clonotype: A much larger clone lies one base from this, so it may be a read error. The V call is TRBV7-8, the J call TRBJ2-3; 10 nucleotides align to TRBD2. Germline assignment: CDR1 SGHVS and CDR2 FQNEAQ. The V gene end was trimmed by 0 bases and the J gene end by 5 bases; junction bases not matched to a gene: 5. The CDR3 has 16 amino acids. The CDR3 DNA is TGTGCCAGCAGCTTAGCAGCGGGAGGGCCGGAAGATACGCAGTATTTT. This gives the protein CASSLAAGGPEDTQYF.

CDR3 in amino acids: CASSQEVAGAHYGYTF. The CDR3 DNA is TGCGCCAGCAGCCAAGAGGTGGCAGGGGCGCACTATGGCTACACCTTC. J is TRBJ1-2 and V is TRBV4-3, with D possibly being TRBD1 (6 bases). This CDR3 region has 16 residues. The V end was cut by 0 bases, the J end by 3 bases, with 14 bases between. The V gene's germline CDR1 is LGHNA and CDR2 YSLEER.